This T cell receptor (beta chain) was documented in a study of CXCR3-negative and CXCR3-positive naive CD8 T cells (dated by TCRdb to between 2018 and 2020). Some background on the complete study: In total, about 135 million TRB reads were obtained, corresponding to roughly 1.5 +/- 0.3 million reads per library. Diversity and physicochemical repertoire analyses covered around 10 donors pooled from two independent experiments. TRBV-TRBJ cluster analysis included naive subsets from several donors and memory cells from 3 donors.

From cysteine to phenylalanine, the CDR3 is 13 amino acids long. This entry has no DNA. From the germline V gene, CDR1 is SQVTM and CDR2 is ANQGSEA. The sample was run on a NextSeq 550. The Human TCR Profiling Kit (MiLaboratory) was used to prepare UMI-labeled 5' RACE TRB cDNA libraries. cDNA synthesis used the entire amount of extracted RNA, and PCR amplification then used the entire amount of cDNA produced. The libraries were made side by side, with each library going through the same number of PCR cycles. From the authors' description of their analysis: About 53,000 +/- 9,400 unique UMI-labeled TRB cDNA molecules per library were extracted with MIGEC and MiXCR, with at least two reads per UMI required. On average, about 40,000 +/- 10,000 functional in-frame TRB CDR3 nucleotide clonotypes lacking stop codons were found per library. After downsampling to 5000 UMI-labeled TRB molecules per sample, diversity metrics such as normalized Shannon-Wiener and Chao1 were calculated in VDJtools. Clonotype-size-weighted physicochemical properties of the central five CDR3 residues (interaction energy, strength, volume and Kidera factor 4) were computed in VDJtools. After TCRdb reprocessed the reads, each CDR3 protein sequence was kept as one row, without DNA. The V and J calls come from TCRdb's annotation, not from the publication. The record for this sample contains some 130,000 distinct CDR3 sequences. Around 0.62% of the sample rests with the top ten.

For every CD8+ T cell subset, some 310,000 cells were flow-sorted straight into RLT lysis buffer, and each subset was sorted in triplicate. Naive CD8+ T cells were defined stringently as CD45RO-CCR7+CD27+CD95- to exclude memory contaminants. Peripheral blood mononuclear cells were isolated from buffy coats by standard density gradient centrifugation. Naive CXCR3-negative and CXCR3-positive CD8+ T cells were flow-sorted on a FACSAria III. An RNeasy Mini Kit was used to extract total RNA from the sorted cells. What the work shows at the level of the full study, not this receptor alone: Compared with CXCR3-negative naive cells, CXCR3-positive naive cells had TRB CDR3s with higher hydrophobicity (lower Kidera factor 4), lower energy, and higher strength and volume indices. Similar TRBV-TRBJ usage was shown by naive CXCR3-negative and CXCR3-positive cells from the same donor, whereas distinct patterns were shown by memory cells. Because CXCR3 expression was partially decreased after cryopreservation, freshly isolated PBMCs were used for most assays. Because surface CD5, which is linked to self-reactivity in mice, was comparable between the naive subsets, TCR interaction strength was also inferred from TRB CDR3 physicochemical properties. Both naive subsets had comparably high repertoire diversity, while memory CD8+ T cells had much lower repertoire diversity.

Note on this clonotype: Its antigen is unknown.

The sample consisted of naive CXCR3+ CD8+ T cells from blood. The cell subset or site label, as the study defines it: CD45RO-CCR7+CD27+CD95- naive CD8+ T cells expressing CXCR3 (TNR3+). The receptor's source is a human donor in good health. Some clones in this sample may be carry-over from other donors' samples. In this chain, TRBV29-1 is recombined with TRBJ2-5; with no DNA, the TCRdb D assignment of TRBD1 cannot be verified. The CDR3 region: CSAPGQSQETQYF.